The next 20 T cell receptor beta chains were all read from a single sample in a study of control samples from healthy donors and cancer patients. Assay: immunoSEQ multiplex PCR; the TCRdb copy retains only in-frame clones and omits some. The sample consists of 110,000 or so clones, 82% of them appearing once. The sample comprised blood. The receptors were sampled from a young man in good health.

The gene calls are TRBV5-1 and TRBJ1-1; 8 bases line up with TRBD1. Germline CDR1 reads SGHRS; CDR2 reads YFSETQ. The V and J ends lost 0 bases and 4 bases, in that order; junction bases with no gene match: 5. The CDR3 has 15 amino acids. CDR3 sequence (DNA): TGCGCCAGCAGCTTGGTAGACAGGGGAGCCACTGAAGCTTTCTTT. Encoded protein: CASSLVDRGATEAFF.

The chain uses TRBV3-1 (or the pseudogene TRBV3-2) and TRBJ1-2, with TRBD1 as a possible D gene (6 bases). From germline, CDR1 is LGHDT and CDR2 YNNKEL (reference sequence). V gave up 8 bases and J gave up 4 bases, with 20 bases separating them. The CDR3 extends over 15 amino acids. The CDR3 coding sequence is TGTGCCAGCGCCGCTCGGGAGACAGGTCTCTATGGCTACACCTTC. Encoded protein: CASAARETGLYGYTF.

The DNA for the CDR3 is TGTGCCACCAGCTCAGGGGGCGACGTCGACAATGAGCAGTTCTTC. Protein product: CATSSGGDVDNEQFF. The chain is built from TRBV24-1 and TRBJ2-1; 8 nucleotides align to TRBD1. The J segment lost 5 bases and the V segment lost 7 bases, leaving 9 bases of the junction unmatched. Germline V lookup: CDR1 KGHDR, CDR2 SFDVKD. This CDR3 contains 15 residues.

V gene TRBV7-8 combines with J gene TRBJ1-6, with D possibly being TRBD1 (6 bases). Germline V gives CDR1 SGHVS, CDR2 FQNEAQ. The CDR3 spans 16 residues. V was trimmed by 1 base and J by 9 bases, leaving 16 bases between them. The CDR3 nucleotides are TGTGCCAGCAGCTTAGTTCAGGGGATTCTTAGTTCACCCCTCCACTTT. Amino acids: CASSLVQGILSSPLHF.

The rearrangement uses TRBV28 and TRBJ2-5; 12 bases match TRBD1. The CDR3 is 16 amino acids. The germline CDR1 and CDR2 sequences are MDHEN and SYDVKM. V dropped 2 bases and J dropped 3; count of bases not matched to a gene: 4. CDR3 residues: CASSLAGTGGEETQYF. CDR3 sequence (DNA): TGTGCCAGCAGTTTAGCGGGGACAGGGGGCGAAGAGACCCAGTACTTC.

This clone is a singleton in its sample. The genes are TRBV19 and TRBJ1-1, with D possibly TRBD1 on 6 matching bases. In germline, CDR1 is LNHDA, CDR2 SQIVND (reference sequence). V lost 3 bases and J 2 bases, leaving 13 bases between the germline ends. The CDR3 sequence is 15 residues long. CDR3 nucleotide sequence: TGTGCCAGTAGTATTCAGACAGGACTTAACACTGAAGCTTTCTTT. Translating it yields CASSIQTGLNTEAFF.

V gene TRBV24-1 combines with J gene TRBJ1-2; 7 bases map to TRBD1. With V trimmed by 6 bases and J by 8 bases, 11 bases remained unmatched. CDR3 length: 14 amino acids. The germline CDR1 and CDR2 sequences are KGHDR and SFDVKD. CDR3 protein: CATSQTGTDIGYTF. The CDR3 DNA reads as TGTGCCACCAGTCAGACCGGGACAGATATAGGCTACACCTTC.

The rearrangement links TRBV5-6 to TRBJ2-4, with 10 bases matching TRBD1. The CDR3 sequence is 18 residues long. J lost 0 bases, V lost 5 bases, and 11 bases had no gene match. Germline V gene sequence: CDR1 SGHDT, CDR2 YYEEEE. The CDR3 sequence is CASRAGQGSYVAKNIQYF. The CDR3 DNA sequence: TGTGCCAGCAGGGCGGGACAGGGGTCCTACGTAGCCAAAAACATTCAGTACTTC.

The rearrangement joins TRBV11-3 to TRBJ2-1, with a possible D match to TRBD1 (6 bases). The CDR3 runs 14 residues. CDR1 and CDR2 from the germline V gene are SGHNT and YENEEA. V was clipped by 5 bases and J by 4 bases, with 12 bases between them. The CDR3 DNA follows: TGTGCCAGCAGCCTCAGGGGTGGGTACAATGAGCAGTTCTTC. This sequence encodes CASSLRGGYNEQFF. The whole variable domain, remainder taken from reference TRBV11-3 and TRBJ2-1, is EAGVVQSPRYKIIEKKQPVAFWCNPISGHNTLYWYLQNLGQGPELLIRYENEEAVDDSQLPKDRFSAERLKGVDSTLKIQPAELGDSAVYLCASSLRGGYNEQFFGPGTRLTVL.

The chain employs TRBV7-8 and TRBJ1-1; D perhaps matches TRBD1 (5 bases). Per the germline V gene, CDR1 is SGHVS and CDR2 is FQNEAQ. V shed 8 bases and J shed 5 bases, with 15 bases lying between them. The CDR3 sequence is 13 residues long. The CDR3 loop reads CASLTWGKTEAFF. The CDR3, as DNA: TGTGCCAGCCTGACGTGGGGGAAAACTGAAGCTTTCTTT.

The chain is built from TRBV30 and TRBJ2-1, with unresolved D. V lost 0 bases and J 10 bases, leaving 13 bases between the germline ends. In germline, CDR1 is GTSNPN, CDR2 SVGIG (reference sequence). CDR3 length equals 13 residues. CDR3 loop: CAWSVQFRREQFF. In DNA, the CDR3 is TGTGCCTGGAGTGTACAATTCAGGAGAGAGCAGTTCTTC.

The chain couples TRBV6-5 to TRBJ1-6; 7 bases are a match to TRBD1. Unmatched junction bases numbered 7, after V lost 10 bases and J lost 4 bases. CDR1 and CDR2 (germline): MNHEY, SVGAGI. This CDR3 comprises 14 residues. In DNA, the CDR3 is TGTGCCACCCAGCCGGGACAGTATAATTCACCCCTCCACTTT. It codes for CATQPGQYNSPLHF.

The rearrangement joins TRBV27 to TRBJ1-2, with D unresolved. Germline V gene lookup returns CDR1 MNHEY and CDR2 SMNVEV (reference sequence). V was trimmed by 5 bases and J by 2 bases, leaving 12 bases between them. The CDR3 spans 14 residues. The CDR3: CASSPQFVNYGYTF. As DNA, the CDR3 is TGTGCCAGCAGTCCACAGTTCGTCAACTATGGCTACACCTTC.

CDR3 region: CASSFRSYFLGAADTQYF. CDR3 in DNA: TGTGCCAGCAGTTTCCGATCTTATTTTCTCGGGGCAGCAGATACGCAGTATTTT. The J gene is TRBJ2-3, the V gene TRBV6-2 or TRBV6-3, with D tentatively TRBD1 or TRBD2 (5 bases each). Germline CDR1 MNHEY, CDR2 SVGEGT. This CDR3 is 18 amino acids long. V was shortened by 4 bases and J by 4 bases, with 24 bases between the two germline ends.

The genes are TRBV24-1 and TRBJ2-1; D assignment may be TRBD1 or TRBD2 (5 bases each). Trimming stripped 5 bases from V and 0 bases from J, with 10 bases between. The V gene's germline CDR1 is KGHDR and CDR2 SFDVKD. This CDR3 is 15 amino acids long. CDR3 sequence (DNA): TGTGCCACCAGTGGGGGGTGGAGCTCCTACAATGAGCAGTTCTTC. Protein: CATSGGWSSYNEQFF.

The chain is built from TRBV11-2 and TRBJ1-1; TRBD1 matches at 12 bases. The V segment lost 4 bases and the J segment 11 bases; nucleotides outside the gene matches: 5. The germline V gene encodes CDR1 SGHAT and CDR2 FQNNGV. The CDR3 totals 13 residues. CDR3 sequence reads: CASSSGTGGSAFF. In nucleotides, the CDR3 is TGTGCCAGCAGCTCCGGGACAGGGGGCTCGGCTTTCTTT.

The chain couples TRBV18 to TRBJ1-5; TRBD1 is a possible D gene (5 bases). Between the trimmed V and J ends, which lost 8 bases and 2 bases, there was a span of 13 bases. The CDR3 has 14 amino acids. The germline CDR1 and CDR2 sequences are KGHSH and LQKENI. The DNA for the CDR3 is TGTGCCAGCACCCGGGACTGGGGCAATCAGCCCCAGCATTTT. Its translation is CASTRDWGNQPQHF.

CDR3 nucleotide sequence: TGTGCCAGCAGTGGGGAACATTATCAGCCCCAGCATTTT. It specifies CASSGEHYQPQHF. The chain has TRBV2 and TRBJ1-5, with no clear D. Trimming took off 4 bases at V and 5 bases at J, with 9 bases between the two ends. Germline V gene data show CDR1 as SNHLY and CDR2 as FYNNEI. CDR3 length: 13 amino acids.

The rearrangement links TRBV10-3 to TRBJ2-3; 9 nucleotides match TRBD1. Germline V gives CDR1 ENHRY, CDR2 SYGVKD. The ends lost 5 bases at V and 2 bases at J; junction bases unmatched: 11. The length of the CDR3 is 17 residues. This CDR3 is CAISPVTGTGPTDTQYF. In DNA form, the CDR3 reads TGTGCCATCAGTCCCGTCACCGGGACAGGGCCCACAGATACGCAGTATTTT.

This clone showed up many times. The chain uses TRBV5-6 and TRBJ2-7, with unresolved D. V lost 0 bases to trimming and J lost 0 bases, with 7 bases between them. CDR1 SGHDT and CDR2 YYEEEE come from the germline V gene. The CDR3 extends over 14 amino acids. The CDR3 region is CASSLGHHSYEQYF. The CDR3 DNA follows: TGTGCCAGCAGCTTGGGACACCACTCCTACGAGCAGTACTTC.